This T cell receptor beta chain was captured by sequencing in a study of blood T cells in healthy people across ages. Primed by a sample-barcoded 5' primer and a J-beta primer mix, a second PCR proceeded for 7 to 11 cycles. TCRdb reprocessed the 5' RACE reads via MiXCR and lists one record per CDR3 protein. Of about 570,000 distinct CDR3 sequences listed, 27% are singletons. CDR1 is SGHTA, CDR2 FQGNSA, per germline. The CDR3 is made up of 15 amino acids. Isolating PBMCs gave at least 7 million of these cells per sample. Extracted total RNA amounted to at least 5.5 micrograms for each sample. Only a few counts were recorded for this clonotype. At one end the junction does not follow the germline gene, possibly because of a read error.

This rearrangement joins TRBV7-2 to TRBJ1-3; D uncertain. The receptor's source is a woman between 65 and 79 years old in good health. Sequencing was done on a sample of blood. The CDR3 DNA follows: TGTGCCAGCAGCTTAGCGTCCAGGTCTGGAGACACCATATATTTT. Residues: CASSLASRSGDTIYF.